The 22 T cell receptor beta chains below were found in one sample sequenced in a study of monozygotic twins with inflammatory bowel disease. TCRdb reanalyzed the 5' RACE reads, giving one entry per CDR3 protein sequence and no DNA. The record lists about 300,000 distinct CDR3 sequences, of which the ten most abundant hold 5.6%. The material sequenced was blood. The receptors originated from a human donor with ulcerative colitis or Crohn's disease, or a healthy co-twin of an affected twin (not recorded which).

The V call is TRBV19, the J call TRBJ1-1; the D gene TCRdb calls, TRBD1, cannot be checked with no DNA. This CDR3 contains 14 residues. Per the germline V gene, CDR1 is LNHDA and CDR2 is SQIVND (reference sequence). The CDR3 sequence is CASSSRDRKYEAFF.

V is TRBV5-4 and J is TRBJ2-1; the D gene TCRdb calls, TRBD2, cannot be checked with no DNA. CDR3 length: 17 amino acids. CDR1 and CDR2 (germline): SGHNT, YYREEE (reference sequence). The CDR3 protein is CASSGRAYSWSYNEQFF.

The V gene is TRBV6-2 or TRBV6-3, the J gene TRBJ2-1; TCRdb designates TRBD1, a call that cannot be tested without DNA. The CDR3 is made up of 14 amino acids. Germline CDR1 and CDR2: MNHEY and SVGEGT. CDR3 loop: CASIKGQEYNEQFF.

V gene TRBV20-1 combines with J gene TRBJ1-2; as DNA is missing, the TRBD1 call by TCRdb cannot be tested. The germline V gene has CDR1 DFQATT and CDR2 SNEGSKA (reference sequence). This CDR3 has 14 amino acids. The CDR3 spells CSAASTRGPFGYTF.

The rearrangement uses TRBV5-1 and TRBJ1-5. The CDR3 has 14 amino acids. Germline V lookup: CDR1 SGHRS, CDR2 YFSETQ. The chain's CDR3 is CASSLAGVNQPQHF.

This chain joins TRBV20-1 and TRBJ1-5. In germline, CDR1 is DFQATT, CDR2 SNEGSKA (reference sequence). This CDR3 is built from 16 residues. CDR3 in amino acids: CSARRGGAGGNQPQHF.

The rearrangement links TRBV7-3 to TRBJ2-5; as DNA is missing, the TRBD1 call by TCRdb cannot be tested. The CDR3 has 13 residues. From germline, CDR1 is SGHTA and CDR2 FQGTGA. The CDR3 spells CASSMTGVETQYF.

The genes are TRBV12-3 or TRBV12-4 and TRBJ2-7; TCRdb's D call of TRBD2 is untestable without DNA. The CDR3 has 19 amino acids. The CDR3 spells CASSLRTPPGLTAPYEQYF.

The CDR3 sequence is CSAPHAPDHSSYGYTF. The chain joins TRBV20-1 to TRBJ1-2; TCRdb reports TRBD1, a call that lacks DNA to check it against. The CDR3 has 16 residues. Germline V gene lookup returns CDR1 DFQATT and CDR2 SNEGSKA (reference sequence).

The J gene is TRBJ2-2, the V gene TRBV3-1. Germline V CDR1 and CDR2: LGHDT, YNNKEL (reference sequence). The CDR3 spans 12 residues. CDR3 sequence: CASSQVPRELFF. Complete variable domain (other parts from reference TRBV3-1 and TRBJ2-2): DTAVSQTPKYLVTQMGNDKSIKCEQNLGHDTMYWYKQDSKKFLKIMFSYNNKELIINETVPNRFSPKSPDKAHLNLHINSLELGDSAVYFCASSQVPRELFFGEGSRLTVL.

The chain carries TRBV20-1 and TRBJ1-3; the TCRdb call, TRBD1, lacks DNA for checking. CDR3 size: 14 residues. The germline gives CDR1 DFQATT, CDR2 SNEGSKA (reference sequence). CDR3 protein: CSANDQGSGNTIYF.

This chain links TRBV6-1 with TRBJ1-3. This CDR3 has 16 amino acids. Germline CDR1 reads MNHNS; CDR2 reads SASEGT. CDR3 sequence: CASSEQDGRTGNTIYF.

The genes are TRBV29-1 and TRBJ2-2; TCRdb picks TRBD2, but there is no DNA to check that call. The germline gives CDR1 SQVTM, CDR2 ANQGSEA. This CDR3 contains 14 residues. The CDR3 is CSVELSGLGRELFF.

The chain joins TRBV9 to TRBJ2-1; TCRdb's assignment of TRBD2 cannot be checked, as there is no DNA. The germline gives CDR1 SGDLS, CDR2 YYNGEE. The CDR3 runs 17 residues. CDR3: CASSPGTSGRMMHEQFF.

This CDR3 reads CASSPRTGANTGELFF. The chain joins TRBV7-3 to TRBJ2-2; TCRdb's D gene call, TRBD1, goes unchecked for lack of DNA. CDR3 size: 16 residues. Germline V lookup: CDR1 SGHTA, CDR2 FQGTGA.

V is TRBV7-7 and J is TRBJ2-1; absent DNA, TCRdb's TRBD2 call cannot be checked. The CDR3 is made up of 15 amino acids. Germline V gene data show CDR1 as SSHAT and CDR2 as FNYEAQ (reference sequence). Here the CDR3 reads CASSLSGRAQDEQFF.

The chain employs TRBV12-3 or TRBV12-4 and TRBJ2-7; TCRdb designates TRBD1, a call that cannot be tested without DNA. CDR3 size: 14 residues. The CDR3 here is CASSLMGARDEQYF.

The chain has TRBV12-3 or TRBV12-4 and TRBJ2-1. The CDR3 covers 11 residues. The CDR3: CASSKKNEQFF.

This CDR3 is CASSLDSGPTDTQYF. The chain recombines TRBV5-1 with TRBJ2-3; TCRdb's D call, TRBD2, is unchecked because there is no DNA. CDR1 is SGHRS and CDR2 is YFSETQ in the germline V gene. The CDR3 sequence is 15 residues long.

The CDR3 is CASSIQALLSYNEQFF. V and J are TRBV6-5 and TRBJ2-1; TCRdb selects TRBD2, and the lack of DNA leaves this call unchecked. Germline CDR1 is MNHEY and CDR2 is SVGAGI. This CDR3 is built from 16 residues.

The rearrangement joins TRBV12-3 or TRBV12-4 to TRBJ1-5; with no DNA, the TCRdb D assignment of TRBD1 cannot be verified. The CDR3 is 14 amino acids. The CDR3 is CASKGQGPNQPQHF.

This rearrangement joins TRBV20-1 to TRBJ2-2; as DNA is missing, the TRBD2 call by TCRdb cannot be tested. The CDR3 extends over 14 amino acids. Per the germline V gene, CDR1 is DFQATT and CDR2 is SNEGSKA (reference sequence). This CDR3 reads CSARRERFGGELFF.